What follows are 28 T cell receptor beta chains derived from one specimen sequenced in a study of T cells after yellow fever vaccination. TCRdb called the 5' RACE reads again in MiXCR, with one record for every CDR3 protein. The table includes approximately 610,000 distinct CDR3 sequences, roughly 17% detected once. The source was PBMCs, collected less than 6 days after the first yellow fever vaccination. All receptors derive from a man aged 18 to 30 who received the YFV17D yellow fever vaccine.

The V and J genes are TRBV11-2 and TRBJ2-3, with 9 bases aligning to TRBD1. V lost 5 bases to trimming and J lost 5 bases; unmatched junction nucleotides: 26. The CDR3 totals 21 residues. CDR1 and CDR2 from the germline V gene are SGHAT and FQNNGV. In DNA, the CDR3 is TGTGCCAGCAGCCCGACCCACGGGGCCCTTAGAGGGACAGGGTTGAGAGATACGCAGTATTTT. It is translated as CASSPTHGALRGTGLRDTQYF.

This clonotype was found many times. The chain links TRBV10-3 to TRBJ2-7; 8 bases match TRBD2. CDR3 length equals 15 residues. V lost 1 base and J lost 5; bases outside the gene matches: 7. Looked up from germline, CDR1 is ENHRY and CDR2 is SYGVKD. The CDR3 loop reads CAISEWGGGPHEQYF. Written as DNA, the CDR3 is TGTGCCATCAGTGAGTGGGGCGGGGGGCCGCACGAGCAGTACTTC.

This clonotype was observed a handful of times. This chain joins TRBV29-1 and TRBJ1-4; TRBD1 might be the D (5 bases). This CDR3 is built from 12 residues. Germline V gives CDR1 SQVTM, CDR2 ANQGSEA. The V and J ends lost 5 bases and 6 bases respectively, with 10 bases between them. CDR3 protein: CSVRGPDEKLFF. The CDR3 DNA reads TGCAGCGTTCGGGGACCGGATGAAAAACTGTTTTTT.

Notes on this clonotype: A much larger clone sits a single nucleotide away, making a read error possible. This chain uses TRBV5-6 with TRBJ2-3, with 9 bases matching TRBD2. Unmatched junction bases numbered 10, after V lost 4 bases and J lost 7 bases. Germline V CDR1 and CDR2: SGHDT, YYEEEE. The CDR3 runs to 15 residues. The DNA of the CDR3 is TGTGCCAGCAGCCAGAACCTAGCGGGGTATTATACGCAGTATTTT. It is translated as CASSQNLAGYYTQYF.

The V call is TRBV5-5, the J call TRBJ2-5; 8 bases are a match to TRBD1. V dropped 2 bases and J dropped 5; count of bases not matched to a gene: 8. This CDR3 is built from 15 residues. Germline CDR1 is SGHKS and CDR2 is YYEKEE (reference sequence). In DNA, the CDR3 is TGTGCCAGCAGCTTACGGACAGGGATTCGGGAGACCCAGTACTTC. Protein: CASSLRTGIRETQYF.

This clonotype was seen ten or more times. The gene calls are TRBV29-1 and TRBJ2-3; TRBD2 matches 8 bases. The germline CDR1 and CDR2 sequences are SQVTM and ANQGSEA. CDR3 length: 17 residues. V gave up 4 bases and J gave up 0 bases; unmatched junction bases: 12. CDR3 sequence reads: CSVAGGGSHASTDTQYF. The CDR3 nucleotides read TGCAGCGTTGCGGGCGGGGGGTCCCACGCCAGCACAGATACGCAGTATTTT.

This chain links TRBV5-5 with TRBJ2-1, with 7 bases fitting TRBD2. This CDR3 region has 17 residues. The germline CDR1 and CDR2 sequences are SGHKS and YYEKEE (reference sequence). Trimming took 4 bases from V and 5 from J; bases not matched to a gene: 15. CDR3 bases: TGTGCCAGCAGCCGCAGGGCGGGGACTACATGGGACAATGAGCAGTTCTTC. Amino acids: CASSRRAGTTWDNEQFF.

In its sample, this clonotype was seen many times. The chain is built from TRBV20-1 and TRBJ2-3; either TRBD1 or TRBD2 may supply D (5 bases each). The CDR3 covers 14 residues. Per germline, CDR1 DFQATT and CDR2 SNEGSKA (reference sequence). Trimming stripped 0 bases from V and 4 bases from J, with 11 bases between. CDR3 sequence (DNA): TGCAGTGCTAGAGATGCAGTGGGGGCAGATACGCAGTATTTT. Translated, it gives CSARDAVGADTQYF.

This clonotype has just a few counts. CDR3 sequence reads: CASTYGANEQFF. CDR3 bases: TGTGCCAGTACCTACGGGGCTAATGAGCAGTTCTTC. The V and J genes are TRBV19 and TRBJ2-1, with D perhaps assigned TRBD1 or TRBD2 (5 bases each). CDR3 length equals 12 residues. The V and J ends lost 7 bases and 7 bases respectively, with 11 bases between them. The V gene's germline CDR1 is LNHDA and CDR2 SQIVND (reference sequence).

This clonotype was detected many times. The CDR3 reads CASSSDYGYTF. CDR3 nucleotides: TGTGCCAGCAGCTCCGACTATGGCTACACCTTC. The genes are TRBV12-3 or TRBV12-4 and TRBJ1-2; D unclear. Trimming took off 6 bases at V and 3 bases at J, with 5 bases between the two ends. The CDR3 contains 11 residues.

This clonotype has more than one count but fewer than ten. The chain couples TRBV7-6 to TRBJ2-3; D may be TRBD2 (6 bases). With 5 bases removed from V and 4 bases from J, the gap between germline ends came to 13 bases. The CDR3 sequence is 14 residues long. The germline V gene has CDR1 SGHVS and CDR2 FNYEAQ. The CDR3 nucleotides are TGTGCCAGCAGCCTTTATGCGGGGTCAGATACGCAGTATTTT. This sequence encodes CASSLYAGSDTQYF. The whole variable domain, remainder taken from reference TRBV7-6 and TRBJ2-3, is GAGVSQSPRYKVTKRGQDVALRCDPISGHVSLYWYRQALGQGPEFLTYFNYEAQQDKSGLPNDRFSAERPEGSISTLTIQRTEQRDSAMYRCASSLYAGSDTQYFGPGTRLTVL.

V is TRBV6-5 and J is TRBJ2-2; D not certain. Germline values: CDR1 MNHEY, CDR2 SVGAGI. V was shortened by 4 bases and J by 6 bases, with 12 bases between the two germline ends. The CDR3 spans 14 residues. CDR3: CASSFSIFSGELFF. The CDR3 DNA reads as TGTGCCAGCAGTTTTTCGATATTTTCCGGGGAGCTGTTTTTT.

In this sample, this clonotype turned up a few times. The chain has TRBV28 and TRBJ1-5; no clear D gene. The germline V gene encodes CDR1 MDHEN and CDR2 SYDVKM. V lost 7 bases and J 4 bases, leaving 8 bases between the germline ends. The CDR3 contains 12 residues. The CDR3 region has the DNA TGTGCCAGCATCACCGTGAATCAGCCCCAGCATTTT. Encoded protein: CASITVNQPQHF.

This clonotype turned up a few times. V usage is TRBV3-1 and J usage is TRBJ1-6; the D is unclear. This CDR3 is 14 amino acids long. The germline V gene encodes CDR1 LGHDT and CDR2 YNNKEL (reference sequence). Trimming shortened V by 2 bases and J by 10 bases, and 12 bases separated the two germline ends. The CDR3 region is CASSQRGSGSPLHF. CDR3 sequence (DNA): TGTGCCAGCAGCCAACGGGGATCAGGATCACCCCTCCACTTT.

The rearrangement links TRBV13 to TRBJ1-1; D may be TRBD1 (5 bases). Germline CDR1 reads PRHDT; CDR2 reads FYEKMQ (reference sequence). V was pared by 3 bases and J by 0 bases, with 11 bases between. The CDR3 covers 15 residues. The CDR3 DNA follows: TGTGCCAGCAGCTTGGGACGGTCCTTGAACACTGAAGCTTTCTTT. It encodes CASSLGRSLNTEAFF. Filled out from reference TRBV13 and TRBJ1-1, the complete variable domain reads AAGVIQSPRHLIKEKRETATLKCYPIPRHDTVYWYQQGPGQDPQFLISFYEKMQSDKGSIPDRFSAQQFSDYHSELNMSSLELGDSALYFCASSLGRSLNTEAFFGQGTRLTVV.

This clonotype occurred a few times. The chain couples TRBV4-3 to TRBJ1-4; 9 bases agree with TRBD1. This CDR3 contains 15 residues. With 4 bases clipped from V and 5 bases from J, the junction kept 5 bases outside the gene matches. Looked up from germline, CDR1 is LGHNA and CDR2 is YSLEER. CDR3 DNA sequence: TGCGCCAGCAGCCTAGAGGGACAGGGAAATGAAAAACTGTTTTTT. This codes for CASSLEGQGNEKLFF.

CDR3 in amino acids: CASAPEGQGTYEQYF. As DNA, the CDR3 is TGCGCCAGCGCCCCAGAGGGACAGGGCACCTACGAGCAGTACTTC. V is TRBV10-1 and J is TRBJ2-7; 9 bases line up with TRBD1. Germline loops: CDR1 WNHNN, CDR2 SYGVQD (reference sequence). CDR3 length equals 15 residues. Germline trimming cut 8 bases from V and 2 bases from J; bases unmatched to any gene: 10.

The chain recombines TRBV9 with TRBJ2-3; D possibly matches TRBD1 or TRBD2 (5 bases each). The germline gives CDR1 SGDLS, CDR2 YYNGEE. Trimming removed 3 bases from V and 2 bases from J, with 13 bases in between. This CDR3 region has 15 residues. Here the CDR3 DNA reads TGTGCCAGCAGCGACGACAGTGACTACACAGATACGCAGTATTTT. Protein product: CASSDDSDYTDTQYF.

This clonotype was detected ten times or more. The chain employs TRBV28 and TRBJ2-3, with 10 bases lining up with TRBD2. The CDR3 sequence is 15 residues long. Trimming cost V 5 bases and J 2 bases; bases outside gene matches: 4. The germline CDR1 and CDR2 sequences are MDHEN and SYDVKM. The CDR3 region has the DNA TGTGCCAGCAGTCTAGCGGGGGCCAACACAGATACGCAGTATTTT. Translating it yields CASSLAGANTDTQYF.

This clonotype was detected only a few times. This chain joins TRBV7-2 and TRBJ1-1; 8 nucleotides match TRBD1. The V gene end was trimmed by 4 bases and the J gene end by 3 bases; junction bases not matched to a gene: 10. The CDR3 has 16 residues. The germline V gene encodes CDR1 SGHTA and CDR2 FQGNSA. Written as DNA, the CDR3 is TGTGCCAGCAGCTCCCAAGCGGACAGGGCGGACACTGAAGCTTTCTTT. Translation gives CASSSQADRADTEAFF.

Comment on this clonotype: Possible read error: a much larger clone is one base away. The chain joins TRBV12-3 or TRBV12-4 to TRBJ2-2, with D unresolved. The CDR3 totals 12 residues. The chain's CDR3 is CSSSLDAGELFF. DNA of the CDR3: TGTTCCAGCAGCTTAGACGCCGGGGAGCTGTTTTTT.

This chain links TRBV20-1 with TRBJ2-3, with 11 nucleotides matching TRBD2. The CDR3 totals 17 residues. In germline, CDR1 is DFQATT, CDR2 SNEGSKA (reference sequence). Unmatched junction bases numbered 6, after V lost 0 bases and J lost 1 base. This CDR3 reads CSARDVSGGGGTDTQYF. DNA for the CDR3: TGCAGTGCTAGAGATGTTAGCGGGGGGGGGGGCACAGATACGCAGTATTTT.

The CDR3 coding sequence is TGTGCCAGCAGTTACTCGCCGCAAAGGACAGATACGCAGTATTTT. Its protein product is CASSYSPQRTDTQYF. This chain links TRBV6-2 or TRBV6-3 with TRBJ2-3; D is ambiguous. CDR1 is MNHEY and CDR2 is SVGEGT in the germline V gene. Trimming pared 0 bases from V and 3 bases from J, leaving 10 bases between. This CDR3 is 15 amino acids long.

This clonotype has at least ten counts. V gene TRBV30 combines with J gene TRBJ2-4; TRBD2 is a possible D gene (6 bases). The germline V and J ends were trimmed by 0 bases and 0 bases, with 6 bases remaining between them. This CDR3 comprises 14 residues. The germline V gene has CDR1 GTSNPN and CDR2 SVGIG (reference sequence). Here the CDR3 DNA reads TGTGCCTGGAGTGTCGGGGGAGCCAAAAACATTCAGTACTTC. This codes for CAWSVGGAKNIQYF.

The chain recombines TRBV4-3 with TRBJ2-7, with D perhaps assigned TRBD1 or TRBD2 (5 bases each). Trimming stripped 0 bases from V and 0 bases from J, with 12 bases between. This CDR3 contains 16 residues. In germline, CDR1 is LGHNA, CDR2 YSLEER. The CDR3 loop is CASSQDLGRLSYEQYF. In nucleotides, the CDR3 is TGCGCCAGCAGCCAAGACCTGGGACGGCTCTCCTACGAGCAGTACTTC.

In its sample, this clonotype was seen a few times. The chain carries TRBV25-1 and TRBJ1-1; 10 bases are a match to TRBD1. J gave up 11 bases and V 6 bases, and 9 bases lay outside the gene matches. The CDR3 is 13 amino acids. Germline V gives CDR1 MGHDK, CDR2 SYGVNS. The CDR3 loop reads CASRDRDRGLAFF. The DNA for the CDR3 is TGTGCCAGCAGAGACCGGGACAGGGGCCTGGCTTTCTTT.

The chain combines TRBV6-1 with TRBJ2-7; 13 bases are a match to TRBD2. Germline V gene sequence: CDR1 MNHNS, CDR2 SASEGT. The CDR3 loop spans 18 amino acids. Trimming at V came to 6 bases and at J to 0 bases, leaving 11 bases not matched to a gene. The CDR3 nucleotides are TGTGCCAGCAGCCAAACCTTTGGACTAGCGGGGGCCTCCTACGAGCAGTACTTC. Translation gives CASSQTFGLAGASYEQYF.

This clonotype was picked up a small number of times. J is TRBJ1-2 and V is TRBV5-1; D might be TRBD1 (6 bases). There are 14 residues in the CDR3. Germline CDR1 reads SGHRS; CDR2 reads YFSETQ. Trimming took 4 bases from V and 1 from J, leaving 11 bases between them. CDR3 bases: TGCGCCAGCAGCCGACAGGAAAGTAACTATGGCTACACCTTC. It yields the protein CASSRQESNYGYTF. The variable domain in full, completed from reference TRBV5-1 and TRBJ1-2, reads KAGVTQTPRYLIKTRGQQVTLSCSPISGHRSVSWYQQTPGQGLQFLFEYFSETQRNKGNFPGRFSGRQFSNSRSEMNVSTLELGDSALYLCASSRQESNYGYTFGSGTRLTVV.